The 24 T cell receptor beta chains presented below share a single source sample, sequenced in a study of blood T cell repertoires in COVID-19. TCRdb keeps only in-frame clones here, not all; method: immunoSEQ multiplex PCR. The table lists 200,000 to 250,000 clones, about four fifths of them singletons. The sample was peripheral blood. Receptors originate from a woman of 80 years or more with acute or convalescent COVID-19.

This clone was found a few times. The V gene is TRBV11-3, the J gene TRBJ2-7, with 7 bases lining up with TRBD1. Germline V gives CDR1 SGHNT, CDR2 YENEEA. The trim removed 5 bases at V and 0 bases at J, leaving 13 bases unmatched. The CDR3 is made up of 17 amino acids. CDR3 sequence (DNA): TGTGCCAGCAGCCCACGCGAGGGACAGCCGCACTCCTACGAGCAGTACTTC. Its translation: CASSPREGQPHSYEQYF.

This clone was seen more than once but under ten times. The V and J genes are TRBV18 and TRBJ1-2; D is undetermined. The CDR3 runs 15 residues. V was cut by 0 bases and J by 4 bases, with 12 bases left in between. Germline values: CDR1 KGHSH, CDR2 LQKENI. The CDR3 nucleotides are TGTGCCAGCTCACCACCTTCGCAGGTATTCTATGGCTACACCTTC. Translation gives CASSPPSQVFYGYTF. Based on the CDR3 plus reference TRBV18 and TRBJ1-2, the full variable domain is NAGVMQNPRHLVRRRGQEARLRCSPMKGHSHVYWYRQLPEEGLKFMVYLQKENIIDESGMPKERFSAEFPKEGPSILRIQQVVRGDSAAYFCASSPPSQVFYGYTFGSGTRLTVV.

The chain carries TRBV5-6 and TRBJ2-1; 8 bases are a match to TRBD1. The CDR3 is 15 residues long. V shed 3 bases, J shed 0 bases, and the junction held 2 bases outside the gene matches. Germline CDR1 is SGHDT and CDR2 is YYEEEE. The CDR3 loop reads CASSSGTGSYNEQFF. Written as DNA, the CDR3 is TGTGCCAGCAGCTCCGGGACAGGCTCCTACAATGAGCAGTTCTTC.

The chain couples TRBV30 to TRBJ1-4, with D perhaps matching TRBD1 (6 bases). The germline V and J ends were trimmed by 3 bases and 7 bases, with 15 bases remaining between them. The germline V gene has CDR1 GTSNPN and CDR2 SVGIG (reference sequence). This CDR3 is built from 14 residues. DNA for the CDR3: TGTGCCTGGAGCGGGACAAGTACATTTGAAAAACTGTTTTTT. Translating gives CAWSGTSTFEKLFF.

The V gene is TRBV10-1, the J gene TRBJ2-5; 8 nucleotides agree with TRBD2. This CDR3 region has 14 residues. CDR1 and CDR2 (germline): WNHNN, SYGVQD (reference sequence). With 3 bases clipped from V and 7 bases from J, the junction kept 7 bases outside the gene matches. The CDR3 spells CASSDLLAGSTQYF. In nucleotides, the CDR3 is TGCGCCAGCAGTGATCTTCTAGCGGGTTCGACCCAGTACTTC.

V and J are TRBV6-2 or TRBV6-3 and TRBJ1-2; 7 bases are a match to TRBD1. Germline-derived CDR1 and CDR2 are MNHEY and SVGEGT. The CDR3 extends over 13 amino acids. V shed 5 bases, J shed 2 bases, and the junction held 2 bases outside the gene matches. DNA of the CDR3: TGTGCCAGCAGTACCAGGGGGAACTATGGCTACACCTTC. It translates to CASSTRGNYGYTF.

This sequence joins TRBV12-2 and TRBJ1-5; the DNA was not compared with TRBD1, the D call given in the table. TRBV12-2 is marked as a pseudogene. This CDR3 is 15 amino acids long. This chain's CDR3 is CASRWLAPSNQPQHF. In DNA form, the CDR3 reads TGTGCAAGTCGCTGGTTGGCCCCTAGCAATCAGCCCCAGCATTTT.

The V gene is TRBV6-5, the J gene TRBJ2-1; D is possibly TRBD2 (5 bases). From germline, CDR1 is MNHEY and CDR2 SVGAGI. Trimming removed 8 bases from V and 9 bases from J, with 23 bases in between. The CDR3 is 15 amino acids. The CDR3 protein is CASGRGVAIGSEQFF. The DNA of the CDR3 is TGTGCCAGCGGGAGAGGAGTGGCCATTGGGAGTGAGCAGTTCTTC.

This clone has just a few counts. The V call is TRBV7-8, the J call TRBJ1-2; D unclear. This CDR3 contains 17 residues. CDR1 SGHVS and CDR2 FQNEAQ come from the germline V gene. Trimming cost V 2 bases and J 2 bases, with 18 bases left between them. CDR3 in amino acids: CASSLTRTQKGNYGYTF. In nucleotides, the CDR3 is TGTGCCAGCAGCTTAACTCGGACTCAAAAGGGAAACTATGGCTACACCTTC.

This chain uses TRBV4-3 with TRBJ1-4; D is undetermined. Trimming stripped 5 bases from V and 8 bases from J, with 18 bases between. The CDR3 runs 15 residues. The V gene's germline CDR1 is LGHNA and CDR2 YSLEER. This chain's CDR3 is CASSARPDGGEKLFF. The CDR3 nucleotides read TGCGCCAGCAGCGCCCGTCCGGACGGCGGGGAAAAACTGTTTTTT.

This chain uses TRBV7-2 with TRBJ1-2, with a possible D match to TRBD1 (6 bases). Trimming left V 0 bases short and J 3 bases short, with 17 bases between. The CDR3 has 17 residues. Germline V gene data show CDR1 as SGHTA and CDR2 as FQGNSA. CDR3 loop: CASSLALVQGRDYGYTF. DNA of the CDR3: TGTGCCAGCAGCTTAGCCCTAGTGCAGGGGAGGGACTATGGCTACACCTTC.

The CDR3 nucleotides read TGCAGTGCTAGAGATCGGGAGACCCAGTACTTC. This gives the protein CSARDRETQYF. This rearrangement joins TRBV20-1 to TRBJ2-5; no clear D gene. The CDR3 consists of 11 residues. Germline V CDR1 and CDR2: DFQATT, SNEGSKA (reference sequence). Deletions cut 0 bases from V and 5 bases from J, with 4 bases between.

The rearrangement joins TRBV19 to TRBJ2-7; weak D call: TRBD2 (6 bases). The CDR3 contains 15 residues. Germline CDR1 reads LNHDA; CDR2 reads SQIVND (reference sequence). V was cut by 3 bases and J by 3 bases, with 15 bases left in between. CDR3 protein: CASSIRGGVYYEQYF. In nucleotides, the CDR3 is TGTGCCAGTAGTATTCGGGGCGGGGTCTACTACGAGCAGTACTTC.

This sequence joins TRBV5-6 and TRBJ1-6; no definite D call. The CDR3 has 14 residues. The germline CDR1 and CDR2 sequences are SGHDT and YYEEEE. V dropped 4 bases and J dropped 6 bases, with 11 bases sitting between them. DNA of the CDR3: TGTGCCAGCAGCCTCGGAGAGGTTAATTCACCCCTCCACTTT. The encoded protein is CASSLGEVNSPLHF.

The V and J genes are TRBV19 and TRBJ1-3; the D is unclear. Trimming took off 4 bases at V and 0 bases at J, with 7 bases between the two ends. Per the germline V gene, CDR1 is LNHDA and CDR2 is SQIVND (reference sequence). This CDR3 comprises 14 residues. CDR3 region: CASSRYSSGNTIYF. The DNA for the CDR3 is TGTGCCAGTAGTAGGTATAGCTCTGGAAACACCATATATTTT.

V gene TRBV28 combines with J gene TRBJ1-1; the D is unclear. The ends were cut back, 2 bases at V and 3 bases at J, with 7 bases in the middle. CDR3 length: 13 amino acids. The V gene's germline CDR1 is MDHEN and CDR2 SYDVKM. The CDR3 loop reads CASSLRGYTEAFF. Written as DNA, the CDR3 is TGTGCCAGCAGTTTACGCGGTTACACTGAAGCTTTCTTT. Full variable domain (remainder filled in from reference TRBV28 and TRBJ1-1): DVKVTQSSRYLVKRTGEKVFLECVQDMDHENMFWYRQDPGLGLRLIYFSYDVKMKEKGDIPEGYSVSREKKERFSLILESASTNQTSMYLCASSLRGYTEAFFGQGTRLTVV.

The rearrangement joins TRBV4-2 to TRBJ2-5; perhaps TRBD1 as D (6 bases). The CDR3 length is 16 residues. Germline CDR1 is LGHNA and CDR2 is YNFKEQ. The V gene lost 2 bases and the J gene lost 5 bases, with 18 bases spanning the gap. CDR3: CASSQYPGQVWETQYF. The CDR3 DNA follows: TGTGCCAGCAGCCAATACCCGGGACAAGTCTGGGAGACCCAGTACTTC.

The CDR3 bases are TGTGCCAGCAGCCCCAGGACTAGCGGTAGCTCCTACGAGCAGTACTTC. The encoded protein is CASSPRTSGSSYEQYF. This sequence joins TRBV11-2 and TRBJ2-7; 10 bases are shared with TRBD2. V was pared by 5 bases and J by 0 bases, with 7 bases of the junction left unmatched. Germline V gives CDR1 SGHAT, CDR2 FQNNGV. This CDR3 spans 16 amino acids.

The rearrangement links TRBV4-3 to TRBJ2-7; TRBD2 might be the D (7 bases). Trimming removed 0 bases at V and 4 bases at J, with 16 bases between. Germline CDR1 reads LGHNA; CDR2 reads YSLEER. The CDR3 runs 16 residues. The CDR3: CASSQDFAGAMYEQYF. In nucleotides, the CDR3 is TGCGCCAGCAGCCAAGATTTCGCGGGGGCCATGTACGAGCAGTACTTC.

This clone was found once. J is TRBJ2-1 and V is TRBV9; 10 nucleotides line up with TRBD2. After removal of 4 bases from V and 7 bases from J, the junction contained 8 bases not matched to a gene. The germline V gene encodes CDR1 SGDLS and CDR2 YYNGEE. This CDR3 region has 15 residues. As DNA, the CDR3 is TGTGCCAGCAGCCCCGAGCTAGCGGGAGCGAATGAGCAGTTCTTC. Its protein product is CASSPELAGANEQFF. The full variable domain, in which reference TRBV9 and TRBJ2-1 provide the parts outside the CDR3, is DSGVTQTPKHLITATGQRVTLRCSPRSGDLSVYWYQQSLDQGLQFLIQYYNGEERAKGNILERFSAQQFPDLHSELNLSSLELGDSALYFCASSPELAGANEQFFGPGTRLTVL.

The rearrangement links TRBV19 to TRBJ2-3, with D perhaps TRBD1 (7 bases). V lost 4 bases to trimming and J lost 6 bases, with 14 bases between them. Looked up from germline, CDR1 is LNHDA and CDR2 is SQIVND (reference sequence). The CDR3 extends over 14 amino acids. CDR3 coding DNA: TGTGCCAGTAGTAGCGGGACAGCTTTGGATACGCAGTATTTT. This gives the protein CASSSGTALDTQYF.

The chain joins TRBV6-5 to TRBJ1-1, with D perhaps matching TRBD1 (5 bases). The germline gives CDR1 MNHEY, CDR2 SVGAGI. Trimming left V 2 bases short and J 11 bases short, with 12 bases between. The CDR3 has 12 amino acids. CDR3: CASSYGSGLAFF. The CDR3 DNA reads as TGTGCCAGCAGTTACGGGTCAGGGCTGGCTTTCTTT.

V gene TRBV11-2 combines with J gene TRBJ1-3, with 7 bases that match TRBD1. CDR1 and CDR2 (germline): SGHAT, FQNNGV. The CDR3 is made up of 15 amino acids. Trimming removed 5 bases from V and 4 bases from J; junction bases left unmatched: 8. CDR3 sequence: CASSAQGGFGNTIYF. CDR3 in DNA: TGTGCCAGCAGCGCCCAAGGGGGCTTCGGAAACACCATATATTTT.

J is TRBJ2-1 and V is TRBV3-1 (or the pseudogene TRBV3-2); D perhaps matches TRBD2 (6 bases). V lost 0 bases to trimming and J lost 15 bases, with 12 bases between them. Per germline, CDR1 LGHDT and CDR2 YNNKEL (reference sequence). This CDR3 contains 12 residues. CDR3 region: CASSQEGTPGFF. DNA of the CDR3: TGTGCCAGCAGCCAAGAAGGGACTCCGGGGTTCTTC.